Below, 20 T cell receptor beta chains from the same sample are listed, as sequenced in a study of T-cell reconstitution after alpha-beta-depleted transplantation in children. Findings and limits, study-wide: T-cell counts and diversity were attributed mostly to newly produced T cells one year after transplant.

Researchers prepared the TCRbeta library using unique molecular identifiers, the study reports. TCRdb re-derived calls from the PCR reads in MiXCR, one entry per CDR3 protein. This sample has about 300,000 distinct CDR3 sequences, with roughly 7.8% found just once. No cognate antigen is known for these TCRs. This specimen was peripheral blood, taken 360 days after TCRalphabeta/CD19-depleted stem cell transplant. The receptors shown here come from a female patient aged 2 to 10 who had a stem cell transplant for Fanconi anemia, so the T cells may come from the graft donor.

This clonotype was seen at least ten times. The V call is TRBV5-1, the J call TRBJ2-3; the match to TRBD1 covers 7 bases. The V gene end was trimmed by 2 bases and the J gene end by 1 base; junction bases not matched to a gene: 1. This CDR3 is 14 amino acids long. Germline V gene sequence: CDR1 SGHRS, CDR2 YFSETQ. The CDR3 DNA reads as TGCGCCAGCAGCTTCGGGACAGGCACAGATACGCAGTATTTT. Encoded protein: CASSFGTGTDTQYF.

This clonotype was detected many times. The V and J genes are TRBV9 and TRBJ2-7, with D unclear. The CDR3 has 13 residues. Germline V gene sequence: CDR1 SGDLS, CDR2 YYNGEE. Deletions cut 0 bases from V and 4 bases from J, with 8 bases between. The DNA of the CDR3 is TGTGCCAGCAGCGTAGCTGATGGTTACGAGCAGTACTTC. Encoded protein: CASSVADGYEQYF.

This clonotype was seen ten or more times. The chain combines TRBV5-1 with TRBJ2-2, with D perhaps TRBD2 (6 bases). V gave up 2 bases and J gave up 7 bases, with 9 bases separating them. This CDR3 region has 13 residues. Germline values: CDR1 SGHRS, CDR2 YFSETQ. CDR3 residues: CASSFRGIGELFF. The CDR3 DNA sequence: TGCGCCAGCAGCTTTCGGGGGATCGGGGAGCTGTTTTTT.

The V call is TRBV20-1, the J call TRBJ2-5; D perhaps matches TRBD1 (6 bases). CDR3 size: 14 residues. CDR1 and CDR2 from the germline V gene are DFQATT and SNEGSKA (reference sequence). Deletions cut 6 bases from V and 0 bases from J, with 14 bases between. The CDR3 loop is CSAPGQMYQETQYF. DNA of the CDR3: TGCAGTGCCCCAGGACAGATGTACCAAGAGACCCAGTACTTC.

CDR3: CATSRGASQETQYF. As DNA, the CDR3 is TGTGCCACCAGCAGGGGGGCGAGCCAAGAGACCCAGTACTTC. The chain links TRBV15 to TRBJ2-5, with D perhaps matching TRBD1 (6 bases). This CDR3 contains 14 residues. In germline, CDR1 is LNHNV, CDR2 YYDKDF (reference sequence). V was cut by 3 bases and J by 1 base, with 9 bases left in between.

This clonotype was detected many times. CDR3 DNA sequence: TGTGCCACCAGCTCCCCTCCGGGCAGGAGAACAGATACGCAGTATTTT. Its protein is CATSSPPGRRTDTQYF. V usage is TRBV15 and J usage is TRBJ2-3, with D unclear. V was cut by 5 bases and J by 3 bases, with 18 bases left in between. The CDR3 totals 16 residues. Per the germline V gene, CDR1 is LNHNV and CDR2 is YYDKDF (reference sequence).

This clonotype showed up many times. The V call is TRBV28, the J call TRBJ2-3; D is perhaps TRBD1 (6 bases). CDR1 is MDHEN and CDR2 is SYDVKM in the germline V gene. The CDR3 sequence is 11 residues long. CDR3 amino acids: CGSGGPDTQYF. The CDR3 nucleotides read TGTGGGAGTGGGGGCCCAGATACGCAGTATTTT.

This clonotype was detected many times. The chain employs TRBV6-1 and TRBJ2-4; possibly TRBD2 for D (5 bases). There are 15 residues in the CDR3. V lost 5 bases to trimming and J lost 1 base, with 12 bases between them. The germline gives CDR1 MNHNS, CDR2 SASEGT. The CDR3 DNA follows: TGTGCCAGCAGTAGTCAACTAGACGCCAAAAACATTCAGTACTTC. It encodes CASSSQLDAKNIQYF.

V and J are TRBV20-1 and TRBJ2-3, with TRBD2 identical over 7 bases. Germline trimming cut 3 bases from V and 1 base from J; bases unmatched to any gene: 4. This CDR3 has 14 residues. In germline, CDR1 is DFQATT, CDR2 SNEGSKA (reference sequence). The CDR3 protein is CSARASGGTDTQYF. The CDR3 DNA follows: TGCAGTGCTAGGGCCAGCGGGGGCACAGATACGCAGTATTTT.

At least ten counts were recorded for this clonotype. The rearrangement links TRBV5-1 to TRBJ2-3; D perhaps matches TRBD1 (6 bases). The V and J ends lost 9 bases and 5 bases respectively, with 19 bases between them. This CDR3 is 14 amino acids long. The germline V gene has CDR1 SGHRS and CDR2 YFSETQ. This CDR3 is CATKGDPFEDTQYF. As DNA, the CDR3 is TGCGCCACCAAGGGGGACCCCTTTGAAGATACGCAGTATTTT.

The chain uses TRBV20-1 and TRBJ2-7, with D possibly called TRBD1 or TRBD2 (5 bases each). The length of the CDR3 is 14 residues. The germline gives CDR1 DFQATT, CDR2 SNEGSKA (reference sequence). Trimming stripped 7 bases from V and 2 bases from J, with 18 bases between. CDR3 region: CSGSGAGRTYEQYF. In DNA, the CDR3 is TGCAGTGGGTCCGGGGCAGGGCGGACCTACGAGCAGTACTTC.

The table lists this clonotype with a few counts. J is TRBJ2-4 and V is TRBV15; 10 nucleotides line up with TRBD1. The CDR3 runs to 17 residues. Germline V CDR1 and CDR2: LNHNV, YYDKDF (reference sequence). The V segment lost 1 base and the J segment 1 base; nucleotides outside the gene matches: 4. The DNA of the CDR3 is TGTGCCACCAGCAGAGGACAGGGGGCTGGGGCCAAAAACATTCAGTACTTC. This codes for CATSRGQGAGAKNIQYF.

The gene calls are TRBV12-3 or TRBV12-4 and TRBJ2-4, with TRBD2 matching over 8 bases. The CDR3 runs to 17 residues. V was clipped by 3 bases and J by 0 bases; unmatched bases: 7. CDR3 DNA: TGTGCCAGCAGTTTGGTTTCGGGGGGGATAGCCAAAAACATTCAGTACTTC. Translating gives CASSLVSGGIAKNIQYF.

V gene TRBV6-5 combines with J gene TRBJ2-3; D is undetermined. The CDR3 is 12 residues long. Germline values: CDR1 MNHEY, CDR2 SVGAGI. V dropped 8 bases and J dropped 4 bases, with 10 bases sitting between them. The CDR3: CASRNSPDTQYF. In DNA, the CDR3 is TGTGCCAGCCGAAACAGTCCAGATACGCAGTATTTT.

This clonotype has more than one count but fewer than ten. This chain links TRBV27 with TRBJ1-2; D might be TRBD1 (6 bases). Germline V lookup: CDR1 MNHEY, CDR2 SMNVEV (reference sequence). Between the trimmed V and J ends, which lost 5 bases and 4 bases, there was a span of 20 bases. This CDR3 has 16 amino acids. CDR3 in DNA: TGTGCCAGCAGTCCTCAGGTGTCAGGGGACCGCTATGGCTACACCTTC. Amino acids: CASSPQVSGDRYGYTF.

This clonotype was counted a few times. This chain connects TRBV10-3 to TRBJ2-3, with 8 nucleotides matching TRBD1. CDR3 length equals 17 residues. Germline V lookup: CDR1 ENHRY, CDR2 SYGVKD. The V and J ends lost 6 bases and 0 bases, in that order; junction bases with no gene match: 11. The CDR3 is CAIREARQGRSTDTQYF. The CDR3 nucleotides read TGTGCCATCAGGGAGGCCCGACAGGGGAGGAGCACAGATACGCAGTATTTT.

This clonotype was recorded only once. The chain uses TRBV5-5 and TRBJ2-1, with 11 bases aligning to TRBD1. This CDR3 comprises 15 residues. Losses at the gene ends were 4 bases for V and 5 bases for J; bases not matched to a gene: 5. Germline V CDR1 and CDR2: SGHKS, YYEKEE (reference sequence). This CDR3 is CASSHGQGANNEQFF. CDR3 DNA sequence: TGTGCCAGCAGCCATGGACAGGGGGCTAACAATGAGCAGTTCTTC.

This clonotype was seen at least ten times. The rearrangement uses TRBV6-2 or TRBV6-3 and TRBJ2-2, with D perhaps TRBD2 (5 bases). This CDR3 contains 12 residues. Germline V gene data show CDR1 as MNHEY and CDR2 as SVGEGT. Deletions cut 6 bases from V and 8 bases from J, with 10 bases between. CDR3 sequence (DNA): TGTGCCAGCAGCTTCCTAGCAGGGGAGCTGTTTTTT. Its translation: CASSFLAGELFF.

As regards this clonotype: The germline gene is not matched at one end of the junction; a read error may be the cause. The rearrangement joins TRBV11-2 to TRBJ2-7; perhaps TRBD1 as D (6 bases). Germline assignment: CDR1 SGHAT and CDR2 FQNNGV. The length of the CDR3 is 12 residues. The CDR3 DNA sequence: TGTGCCAGCAGCACTGGGACATTCGAGCAGGACTTC. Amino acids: CASSTGTFEQDF.

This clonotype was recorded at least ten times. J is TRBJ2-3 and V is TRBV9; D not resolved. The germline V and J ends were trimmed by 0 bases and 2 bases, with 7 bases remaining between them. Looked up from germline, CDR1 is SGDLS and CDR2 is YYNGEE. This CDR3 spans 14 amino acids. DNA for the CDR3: TGTGCCAGCAGCGTAGGGCAGCTCACAGATACGCAGTATTTT. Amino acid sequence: CASSVGQLTDTQYF. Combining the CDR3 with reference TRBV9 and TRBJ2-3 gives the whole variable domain DSGVTQTPKHLITATGQRVTLRCSPRSGDLSVYWYQQSLDQGLQFLIQYYNGEERAKGNILERFSAQQFPDLHSELNLSSLELGDSALYFCASSVGQLTDTQYFGPGTRLTVL.